This TCR beta chain was obtained from a study of cytomegalovirus exposure and HLA in healthy donors. 13 Jbeta primers and 60 Vbeta primers were used for the PCR. TCRdb keeps only in-frame clones here, not all; method: immunoSEQ multiplex PCR. The sample consists of around 190,000 clones, around 84% of them appearing once. The TCR sequence derives from a man between 40 and 49 years old in good health and CMV-seropositive. Material: PBMCs.

CDR3 sequence: CASSRTSINEQFF. The CDR3, as DNA: TGTGCCAGCAGCCGGACTAGTATCAATGAGCAGTTCTTC. V gene TRBV11-2 combines with J gene TRBJ2-1; 7 nucleotides align to TRBD2. V shed 5 bases, J shed 6 bases, and the junction held 4 bases outside the gene matches. The germline gives CDR1 SGHAT, CDR2 FQNNGV. The length of the CDR3 is 13 residues.